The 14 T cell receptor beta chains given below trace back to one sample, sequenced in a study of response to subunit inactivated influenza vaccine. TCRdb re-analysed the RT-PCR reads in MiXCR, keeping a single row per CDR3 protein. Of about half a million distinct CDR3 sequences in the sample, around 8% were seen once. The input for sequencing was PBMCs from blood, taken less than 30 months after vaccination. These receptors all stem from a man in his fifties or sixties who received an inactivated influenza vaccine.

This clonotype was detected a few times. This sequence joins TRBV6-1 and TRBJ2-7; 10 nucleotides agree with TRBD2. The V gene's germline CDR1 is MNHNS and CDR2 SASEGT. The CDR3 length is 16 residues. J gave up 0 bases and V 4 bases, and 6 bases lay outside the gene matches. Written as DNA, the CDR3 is TGTGCCAGCAGTGCCCGTGTAGCGGGAGGCTCCTACGAGCAGTACTTC. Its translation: CASSARVAGGSYEQYF.

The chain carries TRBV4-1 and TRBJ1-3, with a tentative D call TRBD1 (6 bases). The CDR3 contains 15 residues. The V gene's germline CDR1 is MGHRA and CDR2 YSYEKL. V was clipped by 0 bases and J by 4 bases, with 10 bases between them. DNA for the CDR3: TGCGCCAGCAGCCAAGAAGCGGGGGCAGGAAACACCATATATTTT. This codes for CASSQEAGAGNTIYF.

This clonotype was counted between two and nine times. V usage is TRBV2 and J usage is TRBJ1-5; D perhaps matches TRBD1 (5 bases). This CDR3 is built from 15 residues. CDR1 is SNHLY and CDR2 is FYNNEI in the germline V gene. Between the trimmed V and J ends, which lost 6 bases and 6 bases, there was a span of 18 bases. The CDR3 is CASRAGTFGGQPQHF. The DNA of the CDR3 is TGTGCCAGCAGAGCCGGGACTTTCGGGGGTCAGCCCCAGCATTTT.

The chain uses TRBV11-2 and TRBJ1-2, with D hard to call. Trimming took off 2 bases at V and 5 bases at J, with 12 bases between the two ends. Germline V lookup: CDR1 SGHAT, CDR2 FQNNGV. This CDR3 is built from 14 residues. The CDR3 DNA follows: TGTGCCAGCAGCTTAAGAGGGAGAAATTATGGCTACACCTTC. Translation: CASSLRGRNYGYTF.

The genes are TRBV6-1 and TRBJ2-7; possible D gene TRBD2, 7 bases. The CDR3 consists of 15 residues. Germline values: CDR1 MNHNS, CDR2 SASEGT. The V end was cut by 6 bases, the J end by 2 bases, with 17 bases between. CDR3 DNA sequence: TGTGCCAGCAGACAGACTAGCCGGGGGCCCTACGAGCAGTACTTC. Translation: CASRQTSRGPYEQYF.

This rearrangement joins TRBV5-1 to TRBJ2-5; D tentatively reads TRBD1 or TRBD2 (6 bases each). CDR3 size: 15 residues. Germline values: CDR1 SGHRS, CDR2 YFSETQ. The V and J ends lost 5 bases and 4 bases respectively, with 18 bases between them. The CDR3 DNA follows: TGCGCCAGCAGACCGAGATTACAGGGAGGAGAGACCCAGTACTTC. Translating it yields CASRPRLQGGETQYF. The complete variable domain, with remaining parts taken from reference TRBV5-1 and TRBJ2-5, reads KAGVTQTPRYLIKTRGQQVTLSCSPISGHRSVSWYQQTPGQGLQFLFEYFSETQRNKGNFPGRFSGRQFSNSRSEMNVSTLELGDSALYLCASRPRLQGGETQYFGPGTRLLVL.

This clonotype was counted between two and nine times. CDR3 sequence (DNA): TGTGCCACTCAGGGACTAGCGGGGGTGGAGACCCAGTACTTC. Amino acid sequence: CATQGLAGVETQYF. The gene calls are TRBV27 and TRBJ2-5, with 14 nucleotides matching TRBD2. Trimming at V came to 10 bases and at J to 5 bases, leaving 6 bases not matched to a gene. Per germline, CDR1 MNHEY and CDR2 SMNVEV (reference sequence). The CDR3 spans 14 residues.

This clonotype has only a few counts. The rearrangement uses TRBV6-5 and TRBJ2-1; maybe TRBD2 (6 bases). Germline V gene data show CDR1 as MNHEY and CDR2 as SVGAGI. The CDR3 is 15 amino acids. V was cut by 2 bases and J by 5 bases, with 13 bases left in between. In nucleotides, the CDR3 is TGTGCCAGCAGTTACGGTCTCGGCGGGGACAATGAGCAGTTCTTC. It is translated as CASSYGLGGDNEQFF.

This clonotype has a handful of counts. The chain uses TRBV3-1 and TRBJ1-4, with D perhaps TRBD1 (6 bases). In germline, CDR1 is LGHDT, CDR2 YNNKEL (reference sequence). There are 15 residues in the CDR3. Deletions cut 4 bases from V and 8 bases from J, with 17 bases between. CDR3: CASSRSGAVREKLFF. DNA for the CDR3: TGTGCCAGCAGCCGCTCGGGGGCCGTTCGGGAAAAACTGTTTTTT.

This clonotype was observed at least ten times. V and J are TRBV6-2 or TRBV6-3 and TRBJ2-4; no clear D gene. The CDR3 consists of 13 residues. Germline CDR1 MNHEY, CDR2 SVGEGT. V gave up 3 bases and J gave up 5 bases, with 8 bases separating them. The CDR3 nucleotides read TGTGCCAGCAGTTATGTTGCTGAAAACATTCAGTACTTC. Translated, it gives CASSYVAENIQYF.

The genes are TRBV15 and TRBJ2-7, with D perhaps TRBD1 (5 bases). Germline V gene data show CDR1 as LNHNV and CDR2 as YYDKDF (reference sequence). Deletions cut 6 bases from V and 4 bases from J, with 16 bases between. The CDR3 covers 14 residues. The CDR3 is CATSRGKLGYEQYF. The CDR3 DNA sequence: TGTGCCACCAGTAGGGGAAAGCTGGGATACGAGCAGTACTTC.

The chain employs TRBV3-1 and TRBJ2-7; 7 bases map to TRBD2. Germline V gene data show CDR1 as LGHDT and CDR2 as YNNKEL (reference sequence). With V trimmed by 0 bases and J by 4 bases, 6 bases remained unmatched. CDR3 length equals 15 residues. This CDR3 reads CASSQDFGGGYEQYF. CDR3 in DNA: TGTGCCAGCAGCCAAGATTTTGGGGGGGGATACGAGCAGTACTTC.

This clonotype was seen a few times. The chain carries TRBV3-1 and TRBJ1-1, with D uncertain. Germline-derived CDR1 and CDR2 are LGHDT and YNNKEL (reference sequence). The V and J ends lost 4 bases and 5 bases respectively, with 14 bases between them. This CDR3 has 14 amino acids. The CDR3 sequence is CASSPPRGRTEAFF. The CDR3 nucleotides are TGTGCCAGCAGCCCTCCGCGGGGTCGTACTGAAGCTTTCTTT.

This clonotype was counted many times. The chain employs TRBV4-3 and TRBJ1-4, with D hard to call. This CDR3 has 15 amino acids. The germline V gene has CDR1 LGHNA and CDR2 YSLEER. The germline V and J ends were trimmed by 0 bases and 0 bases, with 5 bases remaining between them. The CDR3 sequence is CASSQDVATNEKLFF. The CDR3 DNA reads TGCGCCAGCAGCCAAGATGTTGCAACTAATGAAAAACTGTTTTTT.